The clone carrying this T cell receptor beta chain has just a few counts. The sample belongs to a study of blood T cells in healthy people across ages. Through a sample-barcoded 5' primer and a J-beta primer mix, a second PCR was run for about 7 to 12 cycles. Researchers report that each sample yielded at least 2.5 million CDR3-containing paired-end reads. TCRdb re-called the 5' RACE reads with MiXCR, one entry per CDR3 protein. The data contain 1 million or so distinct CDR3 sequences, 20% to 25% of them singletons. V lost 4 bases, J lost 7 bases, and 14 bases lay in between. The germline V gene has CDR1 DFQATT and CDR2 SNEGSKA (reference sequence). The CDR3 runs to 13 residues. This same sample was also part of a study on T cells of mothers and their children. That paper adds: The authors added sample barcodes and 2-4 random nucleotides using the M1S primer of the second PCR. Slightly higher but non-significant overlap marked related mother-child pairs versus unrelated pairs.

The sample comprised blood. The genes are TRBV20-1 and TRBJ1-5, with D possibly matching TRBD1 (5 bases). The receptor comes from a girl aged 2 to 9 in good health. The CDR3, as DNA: TGCAGTGCTATTACGGGGGGAGGGCAGCCCCAGCATTTT. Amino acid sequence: CSAITGGGQPQHF.